This T cell receptor (beta chain) stems from a study of OX40 agonist ivuxolimab in advanced cancers. Whole-study findings and limits: CD8+ T cells averaged more expanded clones than CD4+.

Using immunoSEQ multiplex PCR, the repertoire was profiled, and TCRdb retains in-frame clones only, with some absent. The sample contains about 48,000 clones, roughly 86% of which appear only once. The germline CDR1 and CDR2 sequences are SGDLS and YYNGEE. V was cut by 0 bases and J by 0 bases, with 3 bases left in between. This CDR3 is 14 amino acids long. About this clone itself: Its antigen remains unidentified. Other DNA sequences of this sample code for an identical CDR3.

The genes are TRBV9 and TRBJ2-2; D is ambiguous. The TCR comes from an adult with an advanced solid tumor such as melanoma, head and neck, liver or kidney cancer. The sequencing here drew on CD4+ or CD8+ T cells sorted from blood, taken in a trial of the OX40 agonist ivuxolimab. CDR3: CASSVGPNTGELFF. The CDR3 region has the DNA TGTGCCAGCAGCGTAGGGCCGAACACCGGGGAGCTGTTTTTT.